This TCR beta chain came from a study of blood T cell repertoires in COVID-19. At the level of the study: Nucleic acid was either cDNA or gDNA, and it came from T cells, B-cell-depleted T cells, or PBMCs.

Per the authors' pipeline: Estimated nucleated cell counts came from reference gene primer amplification. The repertoire was sequenced with immunoSEQ multiplex PCR; TCRdb's copy has only in-frame clones and lacks some. Clone size and the V and J calls come from that table; the DNA yielded D and trimming. The sample has about 190,000 clones; approximately 91% are singletons. The germline V and J ends were trimmed by 2 bases and 4 bases, with 9 bases remaining between them. Germline V CDR1 and CDR2: MDHEN, SYDVKM. CDR3 size: 14 residues. Sequencing input: peripheral blood. This chain connects TRBV28 to TRBJ1-5, with D possibly matching TRBD1 (5 bases). The sequence was collected from a man aged 25 to 40 with acute or convalescent COVID-19. DNA of the CDR3: TGTGCCAGCAGTTTAACAGGAGGGAATCAGCCCCAGCATTTT. Its protein is CASSLTGGNQPQHF.